The rows below give T cell receptor beta chains drawn from one sample of a study of blood T cell repertoires in COVID-19. Profiled with immunoSEQ multiplex PCR; TCRdb holds only in-frame clones, not every one. In the table there are roughly 500,000 clones, around 85% of which are singletons. Sequencing was done on a sample of PBMCs or T cells enriched from blood (not recorded which). The receptor set was obtained from a woman aged 60-75 years who had recovered from COVID-19. The CDR3 runs from the conserved cysteine through the conserved F or W. D genes are given only for firm matches. Clone size is given for some rows only: seen once, a few or many times, or a class if the clone is expanded.

>TRBJ1-3|-|-|TRBV29-1
TGCAGCGTTCGGGGGGGACTCTCTGGAAACACCATATATTTT
CSVRGGLSGNTIYF
>TRBJ1-2|-|-|TRBV5-4
TGTGCCAGCAGCTTGGGGGGGGACGGTGGCTACACCTTC
CASSLGGDGGYTF
>TRBJ1-1|-|-|TRBV9
TGTGCCAGCAGCGTAGGAGGCAGCATGAACACTGAAGCTTTCTTT
CASSVGGSMNTEAFF
>TRBJ2-1|-|-|TRBV11-2
TGTGCCAGCACCCCTCGTGAGACTAATCCCTACAATGAGCAGTTCTTC
CASTPRETNPYNEQFF
>TRBJ1-6|TRBD1|-|TRBV3-1/TRBV3-2
TGTGCCAGCAGCCATGCCGGGACAGGGGGATCACCCCTCCACTTT
CASSHAGTGGSPLHF
>TRBJ1-4|-|-|TRBV3-1/TRBV3-2
TGTGCCAGCAGCCAAAGCGTGGGGGGGATTAATGAAAAACTGTTTTTT
CASSQSVGGINEKLFF
>TRBJ1-4|-|-|TRBV20-1
TGCAGTGCTAGTGGAGGGTCCACTAATGAAAAACTGTTTTTT
CSASGGSTNEKLFF
>TRBJ1-4|-|-|TRBV4-1
TGCGCCAGCAGCCAAGGCCTCGGCAGGGATAATGAAAAACTGTTTTTT
CASSQGLGRDNEKLFF
>TRBJ2-7|-|-|TRBV10-3
TGTGCCATCAGGGACTATTCTGACGAGCAGTACTTC
CAIRDYSDEQYF
>TRBJ1-2|-|-|TRBV20-1
TGCAGTGCTGCGGAGGGCCGCTACACCTTC
CSAAEGRYTF
>TRBJ1-4|TRBD1|once|TRBV10-3
TGTGCCATCAGTAGGGAGACAGGGGCCAATGGAAAACTGTTTTTT
CAISRETGANGKLFF